This T cell receptor (beta chain) was observed in a study of blood T cell repertoires in COVID-19. The wider study: The analysed material was cDNA or gDNA that came from T cells, B-cell-depleted T cells, or PBMCs.

The CDR3 covers 13 residues. V was trimmed by 7 bases and J by 1 base, leaving 10 bases between them. Sequencing was performed with immunoSEQ multiplex PCR; in TCRdb, only in-frame clones are kept and a portion is missing. The repertoire has about 170,000 clones, about 83% of them found once; the top ten carry around 19%. The rearrangement links TRBV12-3 or TRBV12-4 to TRBJ1-1; D is possibly TRBD1 (6 bases). This TCR derives from a woman aged 65 to 85 who had recovered from COVID-19. What was sequenced was peripheral blood. The CDR3, as DNA: TGTGCCAGCACCAGGACAGAGAACACTGAAGCTTTCTTT. Translation gives CASTRTENTEAFF.